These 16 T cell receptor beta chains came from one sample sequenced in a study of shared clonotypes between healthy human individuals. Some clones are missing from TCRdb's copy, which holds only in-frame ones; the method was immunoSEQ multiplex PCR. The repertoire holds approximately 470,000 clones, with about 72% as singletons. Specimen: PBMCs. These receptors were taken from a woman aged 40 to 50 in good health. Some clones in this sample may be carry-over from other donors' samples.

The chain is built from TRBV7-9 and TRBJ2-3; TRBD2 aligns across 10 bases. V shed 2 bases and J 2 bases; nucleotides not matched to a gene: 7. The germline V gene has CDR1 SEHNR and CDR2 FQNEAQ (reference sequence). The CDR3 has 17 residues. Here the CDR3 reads CASSLRASGGATDTQYF. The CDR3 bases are TGTGCCAGCAGCTTACGGGCTAGCGGGGGTGCCACAGATACGCAGTATTTT.

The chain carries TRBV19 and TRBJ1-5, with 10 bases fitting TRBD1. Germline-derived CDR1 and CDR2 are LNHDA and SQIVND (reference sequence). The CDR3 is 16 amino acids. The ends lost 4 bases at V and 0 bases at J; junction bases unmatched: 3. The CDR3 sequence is CASSTGQGNSNQPQHF. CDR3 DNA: TGTGCCAGTAGTACGGGACAGGGGAATAGCAATCAGCCCCAGCATTTT.

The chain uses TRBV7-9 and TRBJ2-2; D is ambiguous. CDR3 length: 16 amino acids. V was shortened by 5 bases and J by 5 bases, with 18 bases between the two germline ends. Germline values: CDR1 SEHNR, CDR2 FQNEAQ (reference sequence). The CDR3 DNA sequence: TGTGCCAGCAGCATCTCTGGAAGTGTAAGAACCGGGGAGCTGTTTTTT. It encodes CASSISGSVRTGELFF.

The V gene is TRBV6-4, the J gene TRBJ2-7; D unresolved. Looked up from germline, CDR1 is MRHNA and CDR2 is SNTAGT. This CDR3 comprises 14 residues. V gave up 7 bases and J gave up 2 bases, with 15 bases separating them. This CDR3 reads CASIGRLPPYEQYF. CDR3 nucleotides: TGTGCCAGCATAGGACGGCTACCGCCCTACGAGCAGTACTTC.

CDR3 bases: TGTGCCAGCAGAGACCGCTGGGGTAGTGGGGAAAAACTGTTTTTT. It translates to CASRDRWGSGEKLFF. This rearrangement joins TRBV6-1 to TRBJ1-4; D not resolved. The CDR3 has 15 amino acids. V was trimmed by 6 bases and J by 8 bases, leaving 19 bases between them. Germline assignment: CDR1 MNHNS and CDR2 SASEGT.

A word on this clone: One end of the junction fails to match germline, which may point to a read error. CDR3 DNA sequence: TGTGCCAGCAACTTGGTGGGGGATTCAGCCAACTCTGGGGCCAACGTCCTGACTTTC. Translating gives CASNLVGDSANSGANVLTF. The chain has TRBV5-4 and TRBJ2-6; D is perhaps TRBD1 or TRBD2 (5 bases each). Germline lookup yields CDR1 SGHNT and CDR2 YYREEE (reference sequence). CDR3 size: 19 residues.

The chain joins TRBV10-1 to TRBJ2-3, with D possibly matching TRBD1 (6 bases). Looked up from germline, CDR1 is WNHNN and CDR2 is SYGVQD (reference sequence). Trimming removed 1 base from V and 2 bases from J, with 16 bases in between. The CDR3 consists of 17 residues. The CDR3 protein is CASSELRDIWATDTQYF. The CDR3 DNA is TGCGCCAGCAGTGAGTTGAGGGACATTTGGGCCACAGATACGCAGTATTTT.

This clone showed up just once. For the CDR3, the DNA is TGTGCCAGCAGCTGGATAGGGCGAGAGACCCAGTACTTC. It is translated as CASSWIGRETQYF. The V call is TRBV11-1, the J call TRBJ2-5; no definite D call. Between the trimmed V and J ends, which lost 4 bases and 4 bases, there was a span of 10 bases. The length of the CDR3 is 13 residues. CDR1 is SGHAT and CDR2 is FQDESV in the germline V gene (reference sequence).

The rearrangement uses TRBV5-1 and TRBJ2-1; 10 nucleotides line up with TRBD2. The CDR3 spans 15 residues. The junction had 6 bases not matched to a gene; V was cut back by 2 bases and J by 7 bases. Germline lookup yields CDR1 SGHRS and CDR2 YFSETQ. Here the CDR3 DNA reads TGCGCCAGCAGCTTTCTAGCGGGAGTAGTGAATGAGCAGTTCTTC. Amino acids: CASSFLAGVVNEQFF.

The CDR3: CASNLGGTGGYQPQHF. The CDR3 coding sequence is TGTGCCAGCAATCTCGGTGGGACAGGGGGCTATCAGCCCCAGCATTTT. The J gene is TRBJ1-5, the V gene TRBV28, with TRBD1 matching over 12 bases. Trimming removed 7 bases from V and 5 bases from J; junction bases left unmatched: 9. The CDR3 loop spans 16 amino acids. Germline CDR1 reads MDHEN; CDR2 reads SYDVKM.

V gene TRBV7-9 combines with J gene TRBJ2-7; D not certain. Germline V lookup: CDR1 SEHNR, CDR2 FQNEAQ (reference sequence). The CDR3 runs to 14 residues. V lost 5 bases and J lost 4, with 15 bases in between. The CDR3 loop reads CASSHHPSPYEQYF. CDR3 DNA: TGTGCCAGCAGCCACCACCCTTCCCCGTACGAGCAGTACTTC.

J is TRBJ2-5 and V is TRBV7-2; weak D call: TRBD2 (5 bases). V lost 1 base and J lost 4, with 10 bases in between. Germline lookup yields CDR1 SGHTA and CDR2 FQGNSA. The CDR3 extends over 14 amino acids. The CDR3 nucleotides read TGTGCCAGCAGCTTAGGCGGAGGCACAGAGACCCAGTACTTC. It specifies CASSLGGGTETQYF.

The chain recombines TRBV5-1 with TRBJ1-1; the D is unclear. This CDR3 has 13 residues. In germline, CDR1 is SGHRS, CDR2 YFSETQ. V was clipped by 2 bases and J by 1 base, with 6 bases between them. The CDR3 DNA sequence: TGCGCCAGCAGCTTCAGCTCGAACACTGAAGCTTTCTTT. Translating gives CASSFSSNTEAFF.

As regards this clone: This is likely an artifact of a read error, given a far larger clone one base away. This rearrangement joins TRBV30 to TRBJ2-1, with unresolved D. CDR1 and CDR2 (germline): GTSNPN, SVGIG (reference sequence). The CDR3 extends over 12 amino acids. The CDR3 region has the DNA TGTGTCTGGAGTGGACCCCCGGGTGAGCAGTTCTTC. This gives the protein CVWSGPPGEQFF.

CDR3 DNA sequence: TGTGCCAGCAGCTTAGGGGACAGGGCAAAGGACACTGAAGCTTTCTTT. This encodes CASSLGDRAKDTEAFF. This sequence joins TRBV7-9 and TRBJ1-1; 9 bases fit TRBD1. J gave up 3 bases and V 1 base, and 6 bases lay outside the gene matches. Germline values: CDR1 SEHNR, CDR2 FQNEAQ (reference sequence). CDR3 length equals 16 residues.

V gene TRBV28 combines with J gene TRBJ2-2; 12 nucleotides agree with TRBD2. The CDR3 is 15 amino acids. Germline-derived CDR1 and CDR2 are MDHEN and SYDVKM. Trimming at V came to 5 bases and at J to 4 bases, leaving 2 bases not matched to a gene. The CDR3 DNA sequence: TGTGCCAGCAGTCCGGGACTAGCGGGCACCGGGGAGCTGTTTTTT. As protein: CASSPGLAGTGELFF.